This passage covers 13 T cell receptor beta chains from one sample sequenced in a study of T cells in Graves' hyperthyroidism and ophthalmopathy (dated by TCRdb to about 2019). The library was built by means of multiplex PCR. The instrument given in TCRdb is Illumina HiSeq 2000. Amplification of TCR beta CDR3 regions was carried out from RNA transcripts. A first-round RT-PCR of the TCR CDR3 used the HTBI primer set with the Qiagen OneStep RT-PCR kit. The public sequencing data were trimmed at Q25 with fastp and processed into clonotypes with MiXCR by TCRdb, which kept only in-frame beta chains. Rows matching on CDR3 protein sequence are summarized as one entry with the most common DNA and genes. This sample lists fewer than 450,000 distinct CDR3 sequences; about 14% were detected once. Jointly, the top ten make up around 28% of the sample. Sequencing was carried out using blood. These receptors were obtained from a man over 45 with Graves' ophthalmopathy.

The chain recombines TRBV9 with TRBJ2-1, with D possibly being TRBD2 (6 bases). The V and J ends lost 3 bases and 4 bases respectively, with 11 bases between them. Germline V gives CDR1 SGDLS, CDR2 YYNGEE. The CDR3 has 14 residues. As DNA, the CDR3 is TGTGCCAGCAGCGCCCGGGACTCATACAATGAGCAGTTCTTC. Translation: CASSARDSYNEQFF. Looking up the rest from reference TRBV9 and TRBJ2-1 gives the full variable domain: DSGVTQTPKHLITATGQRVTLRCSPRSGDLSVYWYQQSLDQGLQFLIQYYNGEERAKGNILERFSAQQFPDLHSELNLSSLELGDSALYFCASSARDSYNEQFFGPGTRLTVL.

This clonotype has a handful of counts. The chain has TRBV4-1 and TRBJ2-1; 11 bases line up with TRBD2. V gave up 4 bases and J gave up 4 bases; unmatched junction bases: 3. CDR1 and CDR2 (germline): MGHRA, YSYEKL. The CDR3 is made up of 15 amino acids. CDR3 nucleotide sequence: TGCGCCAGCAGCCGTCGACTAGCGGGGTACAATGAGCAGTTCTTC. Residues: CASSRRLAGYNEQFF.

Only a few counts were recorded for this clonotype. This chain links TRBV20-1 with TRBJ1-5; D gene ambiguous. This CDR3 is 14 amino acids long. The V end was cut by 0 bases, the J end by 0 bases, with 6 bases between. CDR1 DFQATT and CDR2 SNEGSKA come from the germline V gene (reference sequence). CDR3 region: CSARDSPSNQPQHF. The CDR3 coding sequence is TGCAGTGCTAGAGATTCCCCTAGCAATCAGCCCCAGCATTTT.

This clonotype was seen more than once but under ten times. The genes are TRBV7-9 and TRBJ1-6; D is unresolved. This CDR3 is built from 14 residues. Between the trimmed V and J ends, which lost 4 bases and 4 bases, there was a span of 8 bases. Germline CDR1 SEHNR, CDR2 FQNEAQ (reference sequence). CDR3 amino acids: CASSSTLYNSPLHF. The DNA for the CDR3 is TGTGCCAGCAGCTCCACACTGTATAATTCACCCCTCCACTTT.

This clonotype was found a few times. The rearrangement uses TRBV12-3 or TRBV12-4 and TRBJ1-1; a possible D gene is TRBD1 (6 bases). This CDR3 has 12 amino acids. V lost 7 bases and J 7 bases, leaving 13 bases between the germline ends. CDR3 bases: TGTGCCAGCAAAAACCGGGACAATGAAGCTTTCTTT. This gives the protein CASKNRDNEAFF.

Turning to this clonotype: The junction differs from germline at one of its ends, possibly a read error. The chain couples TRBV6-2 or TRBV6-3 to TRBJ2-7, with a weak D call TRBD1 (5 bases). This CDR3 is built from 20 residues. In germline, CDR1 is MNHEY, CDR2 SVGEGT. The chain's CDR3 is CAGSYFDWGTTKYRSYEQYF. CDR3 sequence (DNA): TGTGCCGGCAGTTATTTTGATTGGGGCACCACAAAATACCGATCCTACGAGCAGTACTTC.

This clonotype appeared many times. This rearrangement joins TRBV20-1 to TRBJ1-2; no clear D. V lost 3 bases to trimming and J lost 4 bases, with 9 bases between them. Germline V CDR1 and CDR2: DFQATT, SNEGSKA (reference sequence). CDR3 length: 12 amino acids. The CDR3 nucleotides are TGCAGTGCTAGCTCCAGAGCCTATGGCTACACCTTC. Translation gives CSASSRAYGYTF.

This clonotype was detected many times. The chain recombines TRBV3-1 with TRBJ1-6, with 9 positions matching TRBD1. This CDR3 has 15 residues. Germline V gives CDR1 LGHDT, CDR2 YNNKEL (reference sequence). The V segment lost 6 bases and the J segment 8 bases; nucleotides outside the gene matches: 8. CDR3 residues: CASSSGQGTDSPLHF. CDR3 coding DNA: TGTGCCAGCAGTTCGGGACAGGGAACGGATTCACCCCTCCACTTT.

The CDR3 loop reads CASSPRPGASYEQYF. CDR3 sequence (DNA): TGTGCCAGCAGCCCCAGGCCGGGGGCTTCGTACGAGCAGTACTTC. The J gene is TRBJ2-7, the V gene TRBV14; D is tentatively TRBD1 or TRBD2 (6 bases each). V was cut by 4 bases and J by 4 bases, with 17 bases left in between. CDR3 size: 15 residues. Germline CDR1 is SGHDN and CDR2 is FVKESK.

This clonotype was found many times. CDR3 loop: CASSLTRDHNEQFF. CDR3 DNA: TGTGCCAGCAGTTTAACTCGGGACCACAATGAGCAGTTCTTC. The gene calls are TRBV12-3 or TRBV12-4 and TRBJ2-1; either TRBD1 or TRBD2 may supply D (5 bases each). The ends were cut back, 2 bases at V and 5 bases at J, with 10 bases in the middle. The CDR3 has 14 residues.

The chain combines TRBV29-1 with TRBJ2-5; no clear D. The CDR3 covers 10 residues. Germline loops: CDR1 SQVTM, CDR2 ANQGSEA. V lost 7 bases and J 5 bases, leaving 8 bases between the germline ends. CDR3 coding DNA: TGCAGCGGAGGCTCTGAGACCCAGTACTTC. It encodes CSGGSETQYF. The variable domain in full, with the rest retrieved from reference TRBV29-1 and TRBJ2-5, is SAVISQKPSRDICQRGTSLTIQCQVDSQVTMMFWYRQQPGQSLTLIATANQGSEATYESGFVIDKFPISRPNLTFSTLTVSNMSPEDSSIYLCSGGSETQYFGPGTRLLVL.

There are many counts of this clonotype. The chain links TRBV7-8 to TRBJ2-1; 7 positions agree with TRBD2. Germline V gene sequence: CDR1 SGHVS, CDR2 FQNEAQ. V shed 5 bases, J shed 0 bases, and the junction held 13 bases outside the gene matches. The CDR3 has 18 amino acids. CDR3 residues: CASSQRAGLVSSYNEQFF. Written as DNA, the CDR3 is TGTGCCAGCAGCCAACGAGCAGGACTAGTCAGCTCCTACAATGAGCAGTTCTTC.

This clonotype was seen a few times. The chain carries TRBV28 and TRBJ1-1; D remains unclear. V shed 6 bases and J shed 1 base, with 12 bases lying between them. This CDR3 contains 14 residues. In germline, CDR1 is MDHEN, CDR2 SYDVKM. The CDR3 here is CASSQGPGNTEAFF. CDR3 sequence (DNA): TGTGCCAGCAGCCAAGGCCCGGGGAACACTGAAGCTTTCTTT.